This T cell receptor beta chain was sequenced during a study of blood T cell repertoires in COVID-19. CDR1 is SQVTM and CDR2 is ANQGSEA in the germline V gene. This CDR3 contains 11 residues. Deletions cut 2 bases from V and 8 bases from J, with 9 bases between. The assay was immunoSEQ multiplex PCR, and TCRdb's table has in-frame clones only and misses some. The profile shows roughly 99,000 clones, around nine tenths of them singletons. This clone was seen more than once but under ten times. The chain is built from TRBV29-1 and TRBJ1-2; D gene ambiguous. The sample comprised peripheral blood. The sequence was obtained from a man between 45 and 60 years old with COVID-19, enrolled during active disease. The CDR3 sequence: CSVEIGRGYTF. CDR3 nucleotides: TGCAGCGTTGAAATTGGTCGGGGCTACACCTTC.